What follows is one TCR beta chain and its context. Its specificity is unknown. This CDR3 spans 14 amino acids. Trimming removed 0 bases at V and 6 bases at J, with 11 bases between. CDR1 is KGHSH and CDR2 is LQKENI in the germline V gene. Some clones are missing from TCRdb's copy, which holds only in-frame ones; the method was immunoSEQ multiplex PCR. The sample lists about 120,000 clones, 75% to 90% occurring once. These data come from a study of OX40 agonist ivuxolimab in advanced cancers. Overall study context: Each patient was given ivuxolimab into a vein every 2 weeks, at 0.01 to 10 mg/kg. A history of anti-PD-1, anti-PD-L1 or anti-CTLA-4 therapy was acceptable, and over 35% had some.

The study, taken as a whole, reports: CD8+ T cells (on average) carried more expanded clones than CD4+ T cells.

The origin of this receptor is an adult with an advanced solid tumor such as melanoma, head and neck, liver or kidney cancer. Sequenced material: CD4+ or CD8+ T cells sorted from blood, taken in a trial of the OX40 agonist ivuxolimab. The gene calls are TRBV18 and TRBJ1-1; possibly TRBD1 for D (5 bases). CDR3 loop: CASSPPGGVAEAFF. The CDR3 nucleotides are TGTGCCAGCTCACCACCCGGGGGGGTCGCTGAAGCTTTCTTT.